The next 25 T cell receptor beta chains were all read from a single sample in a study of post-analysis software for immune sequencing data. Unique molecular identifiers were carried by the TCR beta cDNA libraries. TCRdb reprocessed the PCR reads with MiXCR, giving one entry per CDR3 protein. The data show some 690,000 distinct CDR3 sequences, 25% to 30% seen once. General observations from the study: The five TRBV segments detected at higher frequency in patients than in controls included TRBV5-6, TRBV5-1 and TRBV20-1.

Their antigens remain unidentified. Sequencing was performed on blood. These receptors originate from a girl aged 10-17 years with multiple sclerosis.

This clonotype has only a few counts. The V call is TRBV6-5, the J call TRBJ2-5, with D maybe TRBD1 (6 bases). There are 14 residues in the CDR3. The germline V gene encodes CDR1 MNHEY and CDR2 SVGAGI. V lost 7 bases and J lost 1, with 13 bases in between. CDR3 amino acids: CASKCTGIQETQYF. In DNA, the CDR3 is TGTGCCAGCAAGTGCACAGGGATCCAAGAGACCCAGTACTTC.

This clonotype has more than one count but fewer than ten. The chain employs TRBV20-1 and TRBJ2-1, with TRBD2 as a possible D gene (5 bases). The germline V and J ends were trimmed by 1 base and 10 bases, with 20 bases remaining between them. Per the germline V gene, CDR1 is DFQATT and CDR2 is SNEGSKA (reference sequence). The CDR3 has 15 amino acids. The CDR3: CSARALRESVLEQFF. CDR3 bases: TGCAGTGCTAGAGCTCTCCGGGAATCTGTTTTGGAGCAGTTCTTC.

The rearrangement links TRBV7-2 to TRBJ2-1; 13 bases match TRBD2. After removal of 1 base from V and 6 bases from J, the junction contained 9 bases not matched to a gene. Germline V CDR1 and CDR2: SGHTA, FQGNSA. This CDR3 comprises 18 residues. The CDR3 nucleotides read TGTGCCAGCAGCTTAGGAACTAGCGGGAGGGCCTTTGGCAATGAGCAGTTCTTC. It is translated as CASSLGTSGRAFGNEQFF.

The chain employs TRBV12-3 or TRBV12-4 and TRBJ1-5; D call uncertain. V was shortened by 5 bases and J by 5 bases, with 10 bases between the two germline ends. There are 13 residues in the CDR3. DNA of the CDR3: TGTGCCAGCAGTCATGGAACCTATCAGCCCCAGCATTTT. Protein: CASSHGTYQPQHF.

This chain links TRBV9 with TRBJ2-2; D is undetermined. The CDR3 is 16 residues long. The V end lost 1 base, the J end lost 3 bases, and 13 bases lay between the germline ends. Germline V gives CDR1 SGDLS, CDR2 YYNGEE. CDR3 DNA: TGTGCCAGCAGCGTAAGCTCTGGCGCTTACACCGGGGAGCTGTTTTTT. Translating gives CASSVSSGAYTGELFF.

This clonotype was observed at least ten times. The rearrangement links TRBV29-1 to TRBJ1-2; D gene uncertain. CDR1 and CDR2 (germline): SQVTM, ANQGSEA. The CDR3 contains 11 residues. V lost 4 bases, J lost 8 bases, and 11 bases lay in between. The CDR3 sequence is CSVGTIGGYTF. For the CDR3, the DNA is TGCAGCGTTGGTACTATAGGCGGCTACACCTTC.

This clonotype has at least ten counts. This chain uses TRBV29-1 with TRBJ2-7; 8 bases match TRBD1. Losses at the gene ends were 7 bases for V and 6 bases for J; bases not matched to a gene: 8. CDR3 length: 12 amino acids. Germline V gene sequence: CDR1 SQVTM, CDR2 ANQGSEA. The CDR3: CSARTGLFEQYF. CDR3 coding DNA: TGCAGCGCTCGGACAGGGTTGTTCGAGCAGTACTTC.

The rearrangement uses TRBV20-1 and TRBJ2-2; tentatively, D is TRBD2 (5 bases). Per the germline V gene, CDR1 is DFQATT and CDR2 is SNEGSKA (reference sequence). The V and J ends lost 0 bases and 3 bases respectively, with 17 bases between them. The CDR3 runs 17 residues. The CDR3 DNA sequence: TGCAGTGCTAGAGATGGGAGCGGACCTCCCGACACCGGGGAGCTGTTTTTT. The encoded protein is CSARDGSGPPDTGELFF.

V usage is TRBV19 and J usage is TRBJ1-2, with D perhaps matching TRBD1 (6 bases). The germline V gene has CDR1 LNHDA and CDR2 SQIVND (reference sequence). Trimming removed 5 bases from V and 0 bases from J, with 16 bases in between. This CDR3 is built from 16 residues. The CDR3 coding sequence is TGTGCCAGTAGTCTCGAGTGGGGGCTCGCTAACTATGGCTACACCTTC. It yields the protein CASSLEWGLANYGYTF.

CDR3 sequence reads: CSAIIRQASNYGYTF. DNA for the CDR3: TGCAGTGCTATCATACGACAGGCATCTAACTATGGCTACACCTTC. The chain carries TRBV20-1 and TRBJ1-2; perhaps TRBD1 as D (6 bases). Germline-derived CDR1 and CDR2 are DFQATT and SNEGSKA (reference sequence). The CDR3 contains 15 residues. The V end was cut by 4 bases, the J end by 0 bases, with 15 bases between.

The chain is built from TRBV6-2 or TRBV6-3 and TRBJ1-5; D unresolved. V dropped 3 bases and J dropped 2 bases, with 17 bases sitting between them. The CDR3 totals 17 residues. CDR1 is MNHEY and CDR2 is SVGEGT in the germline V gene. The CDR3 loop is CASSYWQTTRGNQPQHF. The CDR3 nucleotides read TGTGCCAGCAGTTATTGGCAGACAACCCGTGGCAATCAGCCCCAGCATTTT.

There are a few counts of this clonotype. V is TRBV5-6 and J is TRBJ1-5, with D hard to call. The ends were cut back, 0 bases at V and 8 bases at J, with 18 bases in the middle. Germline lookup yields CDR1 SGHDT and CDR2 YYEEEE. The CDR3 is 16 amino acids. DNA of the CDR3: TGTGCCAGCAGCTTGGGGAGCTTAGGCGGCGGGGAGCCCCAGCATTTT. Its protein product is CASSLGSLGGGEPQHF.

This clonotype was seen only a few times. The chain joins TRBV27 to TRBJ2-5; TRBD2 agrees at 7 bases. The CDR3 has 15 residues. J lost 3 bases, V lost 7 bases, and 11 bases had no gene match. Looked up from germline, CDR1 is MNHEY and CDR2 is SMNVEV (reference sequence). DNA for the CDR3: TGTGCCAGCAACCCGGGGGGACGGCCGAAAGAGACCCAGTACTTC. This translates into CASNPGGRPKETQYF.

A few counts support this clonotype. Here the CDR3 reads CASSLRRQANTEAFF. CDR3 in DNA: TGTGCCAGCAGTTTGCGCCGACAGGCCAACACTGAAGCTTTCTTT. The V gene is TRBV28, the J gene TRBJ1-1; perhaps TRBD1 as D (6 bases). The CDR3 covers 15 residues. CDR1 and CDR2 (germline): MDHEN, SYDVKM. The V end lost 3 bases, the J end lost 2 bases, and 13 bases lay between the germline ends.

This chain links TRBV5-1 with TRBJ2-1, with 9 bases that match TRBD1. V lost 4 bases to trimming and J lost 3 bases; unmatched junction nucleotides: 8. CDR3 length equals 16 residues. The germline V gene has CDR1 SGHRS and CDR2 YFSETQ. The CDR3: CASSIRDRVNYNEQFF. Here the CDR3 DNA reads TGCGCCAGCAGCATAAGGGACAGGGTAAACTACAATGAGCAGTTCTTC.

This clonotype was seen only a few times. This chain connects TRBV21-1 to TRBJ1-5; the table's D call, TRBD1, was not checked against the DNA. TRBV21-1 is given as a pseudogene. This CDR3 region has 15 residues. The CDR3 bases are TGTGCCAGCCTTAAGCAGGGGGCGCGGGGCCAGCCCCAGCATTTT. Its translation: CASLKQGARGQPQHF.

The chain employs TRBV6-5 and TRBJ1-5, with 11 bases fitting TRBD1. Germline V CDR1 and CDR2: MNHEY, SVGAGI. The V segment lost 2 bases and the J segment 0 bases; nucleotides outside the gene matches: 9. CDR3 size: 19 residues. The CDR3 loop is CASSYEDRGRRYSNQPQHF. The CDR3 DNA reads TGTGCCAGCAGTTACGAGGACAGGGGGCGCCGATATAGCAATCAGCCCCAGCATTTT.

The chain recombines TRBV12-5 with TRBJ2-1; TRBD1 agrees at 9 bases. Germline loops: CDR1 LGHNT, CDR2 FRNRAP. J was trimmed by 8 bases and V by 6 bases; bases with no gene match: 11. The CDR3 length is 15 residues. CDR3 sequence: CASGRGQGPFHEQFF. The CDR3 DNA sequence: TGTGCTAGTGGCCGCGGACAGGGGCCGTTTCATGAGCAGTTCTTC.

This sequence joins TRBV20-1 and TRBJ2-1, with D maybe TRBD2 (6 bases). This CDR3 region has 17 residues. V lost 0 bases and J 0 bases, leaving 15 bases between the germline ends. CDR1 and CDR2 from the germline V gene are DFQATT and SNEGSKA (reference sequence). The CDR3 DNA follows: TGCAGTGCTAGAGATTCTGGACTACCGAGCTCCTACAATGAGCAGTTCTTC. This gives the protein CSARDSGLPSSYNEQFF.

The chain is built from TRBV20-1 and TRBJ1-2; possibly TRBD1 for D (5 bases). With 4 bases removed from V and 8 bases from J, the gap between germline ends came to 29 bases. There are 17 residues in the CDR3. Germline CDR1 reads DFQATT; CDR2 reads SNEGSKA (reference sequence). CDR3 in DNA: TGCAGTGCTACGTCCCCACTCAAACGGTTAAGGGGCGCAGGCTACACCTTC. Translating gives CSATSPLKRLRGAGYTF.

The chain combines TRBV4-3 with TRBJ1-6, with no clear D. V gave up 0 bases and J gave up 0 bases, with 3 bases separating them. The CDR3 consists of 15 residues. Germline lookup yields CDR1 LGHNA and CDR2 YSLEER. The chain's CDR3 is CASSQESSYNSPLHF. CDR3 in DNA: TGCGCCAGCAGCCAAGAAAGCTCCTATAATTCACCCCTCCACTTT.

The chain recombines TRBV4-1 with TRBJ2-1; TRBD2 matches at 13 bases. The CDR3 loop spans 16 amino acids. Looked up from germline, CDR1 is MGHRA and CDR2 is YSYEKL. V shed 4 bases, J shed 3 bases, and the junction held 3 bases outside the gene matches. CDR3 nucleotide sequence: TGCGCCAGCAGCCCGGGACTAGCGGGATACTACAATGAGCAGTTCTTC. Translated: CASSPGLAGYYNEQFF.

The V gene is TRBV20-1, the J gene TRBJ2-7, with 8 bases fitting TRBD2. Germline trimming cut 5 bases from V and 3 bases from J; bases unmatched to any gene: 12. The V gene's germline CDR1 is DFQATT and CDR2 SNEGSKA (reference sequence). The CDR3 has 15 amino acids. For the CDR3, the DNA is TGCAGTGCTTCCCAGACTAGCGCGGCTAACTACGAGCAGTACTTC. It is translated as CSASQTSAANYEQYF.

The rearrangement joins TRBV29-1 to TRBJ2-2, with D perhaps TRBD1 (6 bases). CDR1 is SQVTM and CDR2 is ANQGSEA in the germline V gene. The CDR3 is 14 residues long. V lost 8 bases and J 4 bases, leaving 17 bases between the germline ends. The CDR3 loop is CSTNFDRSTGELFF. The CDR3 region has the DNA TGCAGCACCAACTTCGACAGGAGCACCGGGGAGCTGTTTTTT.

As for this clonotype: Relative to the germline gene, one junction end is altered; a read error may explain this. This chain joins TRBV3-1 and TRBJ1-2, with a possible D match to TRBD1 (5 bases). CDR3 size: 17 residues. In germline, CDR1 is LGHDT, CDR2 YNNKEL (reference sequence). The CDR3 region is CVSSQLAGRGNNYGYTF. The CDR3 DNA sequence: TGTGTCAGCAGCCAACTAGCAGGGCGGGGCAATAACTATGGCTACACCTTC. The entire variable domain, with the rest obtained from reference TRBV3-1 and TRBJ1-2, is as follows: DTAVSQTPKYLVTQMGNDKSIKCEQNLGHDTMYWYKQDSKKFLKIMFSYNNKELIINETVPNRFSPKSPDKAHLNLHINSLELGDSAVYFCVSSQLAGRGNNYGYTFGSGTRLTVV.